This TCR beta chain derives from a study of blood T cells in healthy people across ages. On the study more broadly: Template switching picked up about one barcoded beta molecule for each two T cells.

The second PCR ran 7 to 11 cycles with a sample-barcoded 5' primer and J-beta primers. TCRdb reanalysed the 5' RACE reads using MiXCR and keeps one entry per CDR3 protein. The table has about 640,000 distinct CDR3 sequences, 58% seen once; the top ten hold approximately 37%. Each donor was a healthy Caucasian individual from Russia, aged roughly 6 to 90. Germline values: CDR1 KGHSH, CDR2 LQKENI. V was cut by 2 bases and J by 0 bases, with 5 bases left in between. CDR3 length: 14 residues. This rearrangement joins TRBV18 to TRBJ2-1; no definite D call. The sample comprised blood. This TCR derives from a man between 60 and 75 years old in good health. The chain's CDR3 is CASSPASSYNEQFF. CDR3 bases: TGTGCCAGCTCACCAGCGAGCTCCTACAATGAGCAGTTCTTC. Full variable domain (outside the CDR3, taken from reference TRBV18 and TRBJ2-1): NAGVMQNPRHLVRRRGQEARLRCSPMKGHSHVYWYRQLPEEGLKFMVYLQKENIIDESGMPKERFSAEFPKEGPSILRIQQVVRGDSAAYFCASSPASSYNEQFFGPGTRLTVL.